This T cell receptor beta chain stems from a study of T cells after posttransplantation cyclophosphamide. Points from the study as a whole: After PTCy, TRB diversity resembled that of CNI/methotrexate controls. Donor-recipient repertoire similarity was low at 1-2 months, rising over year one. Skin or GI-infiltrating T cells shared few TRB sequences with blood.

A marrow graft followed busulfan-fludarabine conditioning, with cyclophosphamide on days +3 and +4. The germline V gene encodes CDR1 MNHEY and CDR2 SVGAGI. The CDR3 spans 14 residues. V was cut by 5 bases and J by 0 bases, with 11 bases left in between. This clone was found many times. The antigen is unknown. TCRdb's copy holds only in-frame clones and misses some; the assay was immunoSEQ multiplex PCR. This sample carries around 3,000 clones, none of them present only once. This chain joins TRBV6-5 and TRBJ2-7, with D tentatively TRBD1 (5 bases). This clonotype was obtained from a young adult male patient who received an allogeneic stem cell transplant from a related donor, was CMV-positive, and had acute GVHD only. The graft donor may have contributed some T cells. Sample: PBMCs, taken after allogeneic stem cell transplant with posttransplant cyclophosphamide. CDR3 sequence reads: CASSGALHSYEQYF. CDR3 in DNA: TGTGCCAGCAGTGGGGCGCTGCACTCCTACGAGCAGTACTTC.